Included here is one TCR beta chain sequence, with context. The method was immunoSEQ multiplex PCR; TCRdb's version includes in-frame clones alone and lacks a portion of them. The sample includes about 410,000 clones, around 91% of them seen just once. The sample belongs to a study of blood T cell repertoires in COVID-19. The germline V gene encodes CDR1 SGHKS and CDR2 YYEKEE (reference sequence). The CDR3 loop spans 15 amino acids. J was trimmed by 1 base and V by 4 bases; bases with no gene match: 4. The clonotype was recovered from a woman aged 40 to 50 with COVID-19, enrolled during active disease. The V call is TRBV5-5, the J call TRBJ2-1, with 8 nucleotides matching TRBD2. Sequences were obtained from peripheral blood. The CDR3 coding sequence is TGTGCCAGCAGCCAGCGGGAGCGGTCCTACAATGAGCAGTTCTTC. Translating gives CASSQRERSYNEQFF.